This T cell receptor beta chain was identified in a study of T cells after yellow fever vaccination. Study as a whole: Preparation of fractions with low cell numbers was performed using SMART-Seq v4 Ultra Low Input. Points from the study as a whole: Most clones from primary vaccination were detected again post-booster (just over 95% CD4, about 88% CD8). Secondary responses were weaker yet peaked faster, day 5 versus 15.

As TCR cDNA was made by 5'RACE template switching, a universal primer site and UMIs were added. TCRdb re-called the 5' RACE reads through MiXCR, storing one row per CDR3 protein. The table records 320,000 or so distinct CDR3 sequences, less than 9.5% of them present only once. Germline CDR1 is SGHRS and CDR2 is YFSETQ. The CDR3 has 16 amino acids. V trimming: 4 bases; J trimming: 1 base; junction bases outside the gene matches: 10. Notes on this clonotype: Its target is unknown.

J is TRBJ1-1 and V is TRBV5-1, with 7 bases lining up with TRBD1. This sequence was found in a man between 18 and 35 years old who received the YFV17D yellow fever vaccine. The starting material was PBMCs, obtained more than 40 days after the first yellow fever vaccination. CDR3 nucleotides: TGCGCCAGCAGCACGGGCGTGGGACAGCCGAACACTGAAGCTTTCTTT. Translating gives CASSTGVGQPNTEAFF.